One and the same sample provided the 3 T cell receptor beta chains below, sequenced in a study of T-cell reconstitution after alpha-beta-depleted transplantation in children. As it was prepared, the TCRbeta library received unique molecular identifiers. TCRdb used MiXCR to reprocess the PCR reads, holding one entry per CDR3 protein. This table holds more than 400,000 distinct CDR3 sequences, about an eighth found once. Sequenced here: PBMCs, mostly from graft donor cells, sampled 180 days after TCRalphabeta/CD19-depleted stem cell transplant. All receptors derive from a female patient aged 2-15 years who had a stem cell transplant for aplastic anemia, so the T cells may come from the graft donor.

The rearrangement joins TRBV2 to TRBJ2-2, with D perhaps given as TRBD1 or TRBD2 (5 bases each). The V end lost 5 bases, the J end lost 12 bases, and 28 bases lay between the germline ends. Germline V gene data show CDR1 as SNHLY and CDR2 as FYNNEI. This CDR3 region has 17 residues. CDR3 coding DNA: TGTGCCAGCAGTTCATCAGGGCAGGCCAGCGCACCGGGGAAGCTGTTTTTT. This gives the protein CASSSSGQASAPGKLFF.

The rearrangement joins TRBV6-1 to TRBJ2-7; 10 bases fit TRBD2. The CDR3 extends over 17 amino acids. CDR1 MNHNS and CDR2 SASEGT come from the germline V gene. V was clipped by 6 bases and J by 3 bases; unmatched bases: 14. CDR3 residues: CASRSPSGRQSRYEQYV. CDR3 nucleotides: TGTGCCAGCAGGTCCCCTAGCGGGAGACAATCCCGCTACGAGCAGTACGTC.

V is TRBV7-9 and J is TRBJ1-4; D is undetermined. This CDR3 is built from 14 residues. V was cut by 7 bases and J by 2 bases, with 11 bases left in between. Germline V gene sequence: CDR1 SEHNR, CDR2 FQNEAQ (reference sequence). This CDR3 is CASTEGQTNEKLFF. CDR3 in DNA: TGTGCCAGCACCGAAGGGCAGACTAATGAAAAACTGTTTTTT.